This TCR beta chain was documented in a study of shared clonotypes between healthy human individuals. V was clipped by 2 bases and J by 1 base, with 5 bases between them. This CDR3 has 13 residues. In germline, CDR1 is MDHEN, CDR2 SYDVKM. This clone has only a few counts. Other nucleotide sequences from this sample produce the same CDR3. Assay execution took place at the deep level. Sequencing was performed with immunoSEQ multiplex PCR; in TCRdb, only in-frame clones are kept and a portion is missing. The sample consists of 2,500,000 or so clones, approximately 94% of them appearing once. The chain is built from TRBV28 and TRBJ1-2; D gene uncertain. Sequencing was performed on naive CD4+ T cells sorted from blood. Subset noted: CD45RA+ positively selected. This TCR was sampled from a man aged 18 to 35 in good health. CDR3: CASSLRDNYGYTF. In DNA, the CDR3 is TGTGCCAGCAGTTTAAGGGATAACTATGGCTACACCTTC.